This T cell receptor (beta chain) was sequenced during a study of T cells after yellow fever vaccination. Study-wide context: Low-cell-number fractions underwent preparation using SMART-Seq v4 Ultra Low Input. Study conclusions and caveats: Secondary responses were weaker yet peaked faster, day 5 versus 15. Once the booster was given, most primary-vaccination clones reappeared, at roughly 96% for CD4 and approximately 88% for CD8.

The CDR3 contains 20 residues. Trimming left V 4 bases short and J 6 bases short, with 33 bases between. Germline V CDR1 and CDR2: MDHEN, SYDVKM. Production of TCR cDNA was by 5'RACE template switching, which also added a universal primer site and UMIs. TCRdb re-called the 5' RACE reads with MiXCR, one entry per CDR3 protein. The table has 50,000 or so distinct CDR3 sequences, 6.6% seen once. The sequenced sample was CD8+ T cells not binding an NS4B(214-222) dextramer, sorted from PBMCs, obtained approximately 47 days after the first yellow fever vaccination. The sequence came from a man in his late teens or twenties who received the YFV17D yellow fever vaccine. The V and J genes are TRBV28 and TRBJ1-2; a weak D match, TRBD1 (6 bases). The CDR3 protein is CASSSPTYRSQAGDTDGYTF. CDR3 in DNA: TGTGCCAGCAGTTCCCCCACATACAGGTCACAGGCAGGGGATACTGATGGCTACACCTTC.